What follows describes a single T cell receptor beta chain. Study processing details: Estimation of nucleated cell counts relied on the amplification of reference gene primers. Repertoires were generated with immunoSEQ multiplex PCR, while TCRdb's copy carries only in-frame clones and drops some. The V and J calls and clone size are taken from that table; D and trimming were inferred from the DNA. The repertoire holds 300,000 or so clones, with roughly 84% as singletons. The data stem from a study of blood T cell repertoires in COVID-19. V was pared by 4 bases and J by 7 bases, with 16 bases between. Germline V gene lookup returns CDR1 LGHDT and CDR2 YNNKEL (reference sequence). The CDR3 is made up of 15 amino acids.

Sequenced: peripheral blood. This receptor was taken from a middle-aged man with active or convalescent COVID-19. The chain has TRBV3-1 (or the pseudogene TRBV3-2) and TRBJ1-4; the D gene is possibly TRBD1 (6 bases). CDR3 DNA sequence: TGTGCCAGCAGCCCGAACAGGGTACGAGGTGAAAAACTGTTTTTT. It is translated as CASSPNRVRGEKLFF.